One and the same sample provided the 2 T cell receptor beta chains below, sequenced in a study of blood T cell repertoires in COVID-19. Clones were sequenced by immunoSEQ multiplex PCR, and TCRdb holds only the in-frame ones, with some missing. The sample shows 200,000 or so clones, around 82% of them seen only once. Source material: PBMCs or T cells enriched from blood (not recorded which). The receptor source for this set is a woman aged 40 to 50 with acute COVID-19.

The CDR3 DNA sequence: TGTGCCAGCAGTTATAACAGGGGGGGTAACTATGGCTACACCTTC. It is translated as CASSYNRGGNYGYTF. The rearrangement uses TRBV2 and TRBJ1-2; TRBD1 agrees at 8 bases. Germline V gene data show CDR1 as SNHLY and CDR2 as FYNNEI. The CDR3 has 15 amino acids. Trimming cost V 5 bases and J 1 base; bases outside gene matches: 6.

The chain employs TRBV6-5 and TRBJ1-1; 7 nucleotides line up with TRBD1. The V gene end was trimmed by 11 bases and the J gene end by 4 bases; junction bases not matched to a gene: 10. The CDR3 sequence is 13 residues long. CDR1 is MNHEY and CDR2 is SVGAGI in the germline V gene. Here the CDR3 DNA reads TGTGCCGGGCGAGACAGGGCCTTCACTGAAGCTTTCTTT. The encoded protein is CAGRDRAFTEAFF.